This T cell receptor (beta chain) is from a study of Graves' ophthalmopathy and Graves' hyperthyroidism. Study overall: Blood was drawn at initial diagnosis, before any treatment.

The TCR beta CDR3 regions underwent amplification from RNA transcripts. The first round was an RT-PCR with HTBI primers, and the second round was a multiplex PCR. One entry per CDR3 protein results from TCRdb running MiXCR on the multiplex PCR reads. The repertoire holds some 390,000 distinct CDR3 sequences, with around 18% as singletons. The germline CDR1 and CDR2 sequences are MDHEN and SYDVKM. This CDR3 region has 14 residues. V was shortened by 3 bases and J by 3 bases, with 12 bases between the two germline ends. This clonotype was observed many times. This receptor was identified in a woman aged 18 to 35 with Graves' ophthalmopathy. Sequenced sample: peripheral blood. The chain is built from TRBV28 and TRBJ2-7; a weak D match, TRBD1 (5 bases). The CDR3 DNA is TGTGCCAGCAGTTTCACCGGACAAAGCTACGAGCAGTACTTC. Translated, it gives CASSFTGQSYEQYF.